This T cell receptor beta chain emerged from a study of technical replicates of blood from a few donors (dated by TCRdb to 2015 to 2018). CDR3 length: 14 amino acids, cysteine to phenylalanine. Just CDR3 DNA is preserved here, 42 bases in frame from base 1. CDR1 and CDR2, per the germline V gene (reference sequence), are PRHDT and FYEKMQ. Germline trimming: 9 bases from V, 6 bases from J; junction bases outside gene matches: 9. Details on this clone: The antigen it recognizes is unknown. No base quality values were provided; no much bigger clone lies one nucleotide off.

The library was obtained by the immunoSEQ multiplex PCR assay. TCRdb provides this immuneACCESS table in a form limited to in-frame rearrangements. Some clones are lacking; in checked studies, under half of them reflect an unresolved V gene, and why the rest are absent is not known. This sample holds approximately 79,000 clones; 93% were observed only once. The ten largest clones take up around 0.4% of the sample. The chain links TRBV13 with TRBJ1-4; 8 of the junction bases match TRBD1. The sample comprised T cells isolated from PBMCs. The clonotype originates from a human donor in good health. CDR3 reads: CASSGGTGYEKLFF. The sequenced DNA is TGTGCCAGTTCAGGGGGCACAGGTTATGAAAAACTGTTTTTT.